A selection of T cell receptor beta chains follows, all from one sample in a study of early T cells in non-severe SARS-CoV-2 infection. A single record per CDR3 protein comes from TCRdb applying MiXCR to the 5' RACE reads. The sample lists over 90,000 distinct CDR3 sequences, approximately 12% occurring once. The source material was whole blood, sampled at baseline. These receptors originate from an adult who was a healthcare worker with PCR-confirmed SARS-CoV-2 infection or an uninfected control (not recorded which). Both conserved end residues are part of each CDR3. Fields, in order: J gene, V gene, clone size, D gene, CDR3 protein, CDR3 DNA. The D gene is left open where the match is weak. Some rows have no size entry. The others give once, few or many, or a class for an expanded clone.

j_gene: TRBJ2-3
v_gene: TRBV28
abundance: many
d_gene: -
CDR3aa: CASTQTDGDTDTQYF
CDR3nt: TGTGCCAGCACTCAGACGGACGGCGACACAGATACGCAGTATTTT

j_gene: TRBJ1-5
v_gene: TRBV27
abundance: few
d_gene: TRBD1
CDR3aa: CASRGGGGRSNQPQHF
CDR3nt: TGTGCCAGCCGGGGAGGGGGCGGACGGAGCAATCAGCCCCAGCATTTT

j_gene: TRBJ1-6
v_gene: TRBV30
abundance: many
d_gene: -
CDR3aa: CAWSVYRPYNSPLHF
CDR3nt: TGTGCCTGGAGTGTTTACAGGCCTTATAATTCACCCCTCCACTTT

j_gene: TRBJ2-2
v_gene: TRBV2
abundance: few
d_gene: -
CDR3aa: CASSEDPRAGELFF
CDR3nt: TGTGCCAGCAGTGAAGACCCGCGTGCTGGGGAGCTGTTTTTT

j_gene: TRBJ1-6
v_gene: TRBV5-6
abundance: -
d_gene: TRBD1
CDR3aa: CASSFVPGQYSPLHF
CDR3nt: TGTGCCAGCAGCTTCGTCCCGGGACAGTACTCACCCCTCCACTTT

j_gene: TRBJ2-7
v_gene: TRBV28
abundance: few
d_gene: -
CDR3aa: CASKGYEQYF
CDR3nt: TGTGCCAGTAAGGGCTACGAGCAGTACTTC

j_gene: TRBJ2-7
v_gene: TRBV18
abundance: few
d_gene: -
CDR3aa: CASSPLPYEQYF
CDR3nt: TGTGCCAGCTCACCATTGCCCTACGAGCAGTACTTC

j_gene: TRBJ2-2
v_gene: TRBV3-1
abundance: few
d_gene: -
CDR3aa: CASSQVNPGELFF
CDR3nt: TGTGCCAGCAGCCAAGTGAACCCCGGGGAGCTGTTTTTT

j_gene: TRBJ2-7
v_gene: TRBV20-1
abundance: -
d_gene: TRBD2
CDR3aa: CSAASGGISYEQYF
CDR3nt: TGCAGTGCTGCTAGCGGGGGGATCTCCTACGAGCAGTACTTC

j_gene: TRBJ2-1
v_gene: TRBV15
abundance: few
d_gene: TRBD1
CDR3aa: CATSRVSRTGRPNEQFF
CDR3nt: TGTGCCACCAGCAGAGTTAGTCGGACAGGCCGACCCAATGAGCAGTTCTTC

j_gene: TRBJ2-3
v_gene: TRBV18
abundance: few
d_gene: -
CDR3aa: CASSPKGQSPDTQYF
CDR3nt: TGTGCCAGCTCACCAAAAGGGCAGAGTCCAGATACGCAGTATTTT